A single sample gave rise to the 21 T cell receptor beta chains below, sequenced in a study of blood T cell repertoires in COVID-19. Here immunoSEQ multiplex PCR was the method, and the copy in TCRdb shows in-frame clones only, minus some. The sample has 400,000 to 550,000 clones, 87% seen once. Sample: PBMCs or T cells enriched from blood (not recorded which). These receptors were collected from a woman aged 18-29 years with acute COVID-19.

Only one count was recorded for this clone. This chain joins TRBV19 and TRBJ2-3; D gene unclear. CDR3 length equals 12 residues. The V gene lost 6 bases and the J gene lost 2 bases, with 6 bases spanning the gap. Germline CDR1 and CDR2: LNHDA and SQIVND (reference sequence). The CDR3 loop reads CASSTNTDTQYF. CDR3 DNA: TGTGCCAGTAGCACAAACACAGATACGCAGTATTTT.

The CDR3: CASSLASGGRTDTQYF. The CDR3 DNA is TGTGCCAGCAGCTTGGCTAGCGGGGGGCGCACAGATACGCAGTATTTT. This rearrangement joins TRBV5-4 to TRBJ2-3; TRBD2 matches 11 bases. Germline-derived CDR1 and CDR2 are SGHNT and YYREEE (reference sequence). This CDR3 comprises 16 residues. The V gene end was trimmed by 0 bases and the J gene end by 1 base; junction bases not matched to a gene: 1.

The chain carries TRBV11-1 and TRBJ2-1; TRBD1 agrees at 9 bases. This CDR3 is 15 amino acids long. With V trimmed by 6 bases and J by 8 bases, 11 bases remained unmatched. Germline lookup yields CDR1 SGHAT and CDR2 FQDESV (reference sequence). In nucleotides, the CDR3 is TGTGCCAGCAGTCCCGGGACAGGGTCGGTTGATGAGCAGTTCTTC. Translation gives CASSPGTGSVDEQFF.

The chain links TRBV27 to TRBJ1-3, with 10 bases that match TRBD1. The length of the CDR3 is 15 residues. The junction had 6 bases not matched to a gene; V was cut back by 6 bases and J by 4 bases. The germline V gene encodes CDR1 MNHEY and CDR2 SMNVEV (reference sequence). The DNA for the CDR3 is TGTGCCAGCAGGCTGACAGGGGGCAGAGGAAACACCATATATTTT. Translating gives CASRLTGGRGNTIYF.

This chain links TRBV7-2 with TRBJ1-2; the match to TRBD1 covers 7 bases. The germline CDR1 and CDR2 sequences are SGHTA and FQGNSA. V trimming: 6 bases; J trimming: 0 bases; junction bases outside the gene matches: 4. This CDR3 spans 14 amino acids. CDR3 region: CASRPGQTNYGYTF. DNA for the CDR3: TGTGCCAGCAGACCGGGACAGACTAACTATGGCTACACCTTC. The full variable domain, completed using reference TRBV7-2 and TRBJ1-2, is GAGVSQSPSNKVTEKGKDVELRCDPISGHTALYWYRQSLGQGLEFLIYFQGNSAPDKSGLPSDRFSAERTGGSVSTLTIQRTQQEDSAVYLCASRPGQTNYGYTFGSGTRLTVV.

The rearrangement uses TRBV19 and TRBJ1-2; TRBD1 might be the D (6 bases). V was shortened by 4 bases and J by 5 bases, with 11 bases between the two germline ends. The germline V gene has CDR1 LNHDA and CDR2 SQIVND (reference sequence). This CDR3 is built from 13 residues. CDR3 DNA sequence: TGTGCCAGTAGTACCGGGACAACTTATGGCTACACCTTC. Its protein is CASSTGTTYGYTF.

The chain carries TRBV12-3 or TRBV12-4 and TRBJ1-5; D is perhaps TRBD1 (5 bases). V lost 5 bases and J 7 bases, leaving 12 bases between the germline ends. The CDR3 runs 13 residues. The CDR3 here is CASSPGGDQPQHF. The CDR3, as DNA: TGTGCCAGCAGTCCGGGGGGGGACCAGCCCCAGCATTTT.

The CDR3 region is CASNLGTGSQPQHF. For the CDR3, the DNA is TGTGCCAGTAACCTTGGGACAGGGAGTCAGCCCCAGCATTTT. V gene TRBV19 combines with J gene TRBJ1-5; 9 nucleotides align to TRBD1. Germline lookup yields CDR1 LNHDA and CDR2 SQIVND (reference sequence). With 7 bases clipped from V and 6 bases from J, the junction kept 7 bases outside the gene matches. The CDR3 extends over 14 amino acids.

V usage is TRBV7-2 and J usage is TRBJ1-1; 7 bases agree with TRBD1. Germline CDR1 is SGHTA and CDR2 is FQGNSA. After removal of 4 bases from V and 2 bases from J, the junction contained 4 bases not matched to a gene. The CDR3 spans 14 residues. The CDR3 sequence is CASSSHRGNTEAFF. Written as DNA, the CDR3 is TGTGCCAGCAGCTCTCACAGGGGCAACACTGAAGCTTTCTTT.

The V call is TRBV9, the J call TRBJ1-1; 8 bases align to TRBD1. This CDR3 has 15 amino acids. Trimming cost V 0 bases and J 1 base; bases outside gene matches: 2. Germline-derived CDR1 and CDR2 are SGDLS and YYNGEE. CDR3 sequence: CASSVVTGANTEAFF. CDR3 nucleotides: TGTGCCAGCAGCGTAGTGACAGGGGCGAACACTGAAGCTTTCTTT.

The chain carries TRBV7-2 and TRBJ1-1; TRBD1 aligns across 8 bases. The CDR3 totals 14 residues. The junction had 4 bases not matched to a gene; V was cut back by 3 bases and J by 4 bases. CDR1 and CDR2 (germline): SGHTA, FQGNSA. As DNA, the CDR3 is TGTGCCAGCAGCTTCCAAACAGGGGGCACTGAAGCTTTCTTT. The encoded protein is CASSFQTGGTEAFF.

The CDR3 region is CASSLVVTGIPLGEQYF. Written as DNA, the CDR3 is TGTGCCAGCAGCTTAGTGGTGACAGGGATCCCCCTCGGCGAGCAGTACTTC. The chain carries TRBV7-8 and TRBJ2-7; 7 nucleotides line up with TRBD1. With 1 base clipped from V and 6 bases from J, the junction kept 15 bases outside the gene matches. The CDR3 extends over 17 amino acids. Germline V CDR1 and CDR2: SGHVS, FQNEAQ.

The genes are TRBV11-2 and TRBJ2-7; 8 positions match TRBD2. The germline V gene encodes CDR1 SGHAT and CDR2 FQNNGV. The CDR3 spans 16 residues. Trimming cost V 1 base and J 0 bases; bases outside gene matches: 5. This CDR3 reads CASSLVASGFSYEQYF. The CDR3 region has the DNA TGTGCCAGCAGCTTAGTGGCTAGCGGGTTCTCCTACGAGCAGTACTTC.

The CDR3 region has the DNA TGTGCCAGCTCTACGGGGGTCTACGAGCAGTACTTC. It codes for CASSTGVYEQYF. The chain links TRBV2 to TRBJ2-7, with TRBD2 as a possible D gene (6 bases). Germline CDR1 reads SNHLY; CDR2 reads FYNNEI. The CDR3 totals 12 residues. V was trimmed by 8 bases and J by 3 bases, leaving 11 bases between them.

The CDR3 reads CASGPGQGRTEAFF. CDR3 nucleotide sequence: TGTGCTAGTGGTCCCGGACAGGGACGGACTGAAGCTTTCTTT. The chain joins TRBV12-5 to TRBJ1-1, with TRBD1 matching 8 bases. The ends lost 5 bases at V and 5 bases at J; junction bases unmatched: 7. Per germline, CDR1 LGHNT and CDR2 FRNRAP. CDR3 length: 14 residues.

The V gene is TRBV28, the J gene TRBJ2-7; a possible D gene is TRBD2 (7 bases). Per the germline V gene, CDR1 is MDHEN and CDR2 is SYDVKM. Trimming took 8 bases from V and 7 from J, leaving 24 bases between them. The CDR3 covers 15 residues. The DNA of the CDR3 is TGTGCCAGCGGATGGACTAGGACAGTCCGCGGAGAGCAGTACTTC. Amino acid sequence: CASGWTRTVRGEQYF.

The CDR3 reads CASSPQGLLTTGELFF. CDR3 nucleotides: TGTGCCAGCAGCCCGCAGGGGTTGCTAACCACCGGGGAGCTGTTTTTT. The V and J genes are TRBV7-9 and TRBJ2-2; perhaps TRBD1 as D (6 bases). Germline CDR1 SEHNR, CDR2 FQNEAQ (reference sequence). The germline V and J ends were trimmed by 5 bases and 4 bases, with 17 bases remaining between them. The CDR3 loop spans 16 amino acids.

V usage is TRBV4-2 and J usage is TRBJ2-1; 10 nucleotides line up with TRBD2. The CDR3 is made up of 16 amino acids. J gave up 9 bases and V 1 base, and 9 bases lay outside the gene matches. In germline, CDR1 is LGHNA, CDR2 YNFKEQ. CDR3 sequence reads: CASSQGVLAGDREQFF. CDR3 nucleotides: TGTGCCAGCAGCCAAGGCGTTCTAGCGGGAGATCGTGAGCAGTTCTTC.

This rearrangement joins TRBV6-5 to TRBJ2-7, with D perhaps TRBD1 (6 bases). V was shortened by 7 bases and J by 3 bases, with 19 bases between the two germline ends. Germline V CDR1 and CDR2: MNHEY, SVGAGI. The CDR3 runs 15 residues. CDR3 in amino acids: CASTKSTGPLYEQYF. Here the CDR3 DNA reads TGTGCCAGCACTAAAAGTACAGGGCCCCTCTACGAGCAGTACTTC.

V is TRBV30 and J is TRBJ2-1, with TRBD1 as a possible D gene (6 bases). This CDR3 is 13 amino acids long. The V gene's germline CDR1 is GTSNPN and CDR2 SVGIG (reference sequence). Trimming removed 0 bases at V and 6 bases at J, with 9 bases between. In DNA form, the CDR3 reads TGTGCCTGGAGTGTACAGGGCCCCAATGAGCAGTTCTTC. Protein product: CAWSVQGPNEQFF. Using reference TRBV30 and TRBJ2-1 for the parts outside the CDR3, the full variable domain is SQTIHQWPATLVQPVGSPLSLECTVEGTSNPNLYWYRQAAGRGLQLLFYSVGIGQISSEVPQNLSASRPQDRQFILSSKKLLLSDSGFYLCAWSVQGPNEQFFGPGTRLTVL.

This clone was detected once. The chain combines TRBV20-1 with TRBJ2-5, with 14 bases fitting TRBD2. CDR1 is DFQATT, CDR2 SNEGSKA, per germline (reference sequence). The V segment lost 6 bases and the J segment 4 bases; nucleotides outside the gene matches: 13. The CDR3 extends over 17 amino acids. DNA of the CDR3: TGCAGTGCCAGTGGGACTAGCGGGGGTTGGATCGGAGAGACCCAGTACTTC. It translates to CSASGTSGGWIGETQYF.